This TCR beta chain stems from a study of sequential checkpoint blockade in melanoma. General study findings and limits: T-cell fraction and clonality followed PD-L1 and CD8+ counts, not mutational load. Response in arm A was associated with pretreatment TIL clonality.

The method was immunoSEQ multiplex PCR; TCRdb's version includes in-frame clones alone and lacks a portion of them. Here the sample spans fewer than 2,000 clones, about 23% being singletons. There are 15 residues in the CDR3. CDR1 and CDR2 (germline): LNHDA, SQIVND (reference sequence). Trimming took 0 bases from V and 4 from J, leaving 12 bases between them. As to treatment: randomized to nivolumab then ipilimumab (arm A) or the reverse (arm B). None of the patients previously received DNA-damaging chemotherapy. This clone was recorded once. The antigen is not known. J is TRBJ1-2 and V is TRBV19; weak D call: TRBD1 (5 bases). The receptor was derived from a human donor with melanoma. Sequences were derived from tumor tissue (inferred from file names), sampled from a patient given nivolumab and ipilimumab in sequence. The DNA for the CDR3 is TGTGCCAGTAGTATAGACCCGGGACTCTCCTATGGCTACACCTTC. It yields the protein CASSIDPGLSYGYTF. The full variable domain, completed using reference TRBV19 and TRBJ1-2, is DGGITQSPKYLFRKEGQNVTLSCEQNLNHDAMYWYRQDPGQGLRLIYYSQIVNDFQKGDIAEGYSVSREKKESFPLTVTSAQKNPTAFYLCASSIDPGLSYGYTFGSGTRLTVV.